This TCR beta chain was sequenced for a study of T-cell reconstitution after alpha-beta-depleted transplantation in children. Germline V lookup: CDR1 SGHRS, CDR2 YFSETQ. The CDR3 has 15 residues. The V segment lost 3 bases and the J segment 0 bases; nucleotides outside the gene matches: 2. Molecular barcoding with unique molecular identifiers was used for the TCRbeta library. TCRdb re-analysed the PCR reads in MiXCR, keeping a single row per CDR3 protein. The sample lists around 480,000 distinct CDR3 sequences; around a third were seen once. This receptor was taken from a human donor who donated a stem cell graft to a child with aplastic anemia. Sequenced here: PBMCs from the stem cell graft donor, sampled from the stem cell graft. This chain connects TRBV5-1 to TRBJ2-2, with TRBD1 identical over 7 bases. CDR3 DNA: TGCGCCAGCAGCTGGGACAGACCGAACACCGGGGAGCTGTTTTTT. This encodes CASSWDRPNTGELFF.